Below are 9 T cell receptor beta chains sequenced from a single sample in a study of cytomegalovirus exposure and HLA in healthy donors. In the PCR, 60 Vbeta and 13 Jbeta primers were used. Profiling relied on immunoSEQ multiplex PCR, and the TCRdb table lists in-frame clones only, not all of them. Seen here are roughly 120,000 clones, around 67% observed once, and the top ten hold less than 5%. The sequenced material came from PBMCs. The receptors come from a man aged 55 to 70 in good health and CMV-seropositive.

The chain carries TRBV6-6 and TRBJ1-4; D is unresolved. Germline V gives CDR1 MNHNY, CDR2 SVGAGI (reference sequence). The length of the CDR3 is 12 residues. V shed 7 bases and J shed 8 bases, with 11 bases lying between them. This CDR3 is CASKFPEEKLFF. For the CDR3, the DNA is TGTGCCAGCAAGTTCCCCGAGGAAAAACTGTTTTTT.

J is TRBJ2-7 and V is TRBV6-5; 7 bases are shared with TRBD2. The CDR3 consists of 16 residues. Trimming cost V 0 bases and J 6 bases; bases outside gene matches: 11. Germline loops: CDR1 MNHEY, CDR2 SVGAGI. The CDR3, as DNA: TGTGCCAGCAGTTACTCCGGGGGGATCTCCGTGGGCGAGCAGTACTTC. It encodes CASSYSGGISVGEQYF.

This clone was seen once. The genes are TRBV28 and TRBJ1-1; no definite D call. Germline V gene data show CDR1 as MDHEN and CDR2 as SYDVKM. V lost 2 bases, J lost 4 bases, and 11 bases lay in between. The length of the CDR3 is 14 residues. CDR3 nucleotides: TGTGCCAGCAGTTTAAGGCACCCGGGCACTGAAGCTTTCTTT. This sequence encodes CASSLRHPGTEAFF. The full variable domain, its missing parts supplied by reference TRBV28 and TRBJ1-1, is DVKVTQSSRYLVKRTGEKVFLECVQDMDHENMFWYRQDPGLGLRLIYFSYDVKMKEKGDIPEGYSVSREKKERFSLILESASTNQTSMYLCASSLRHPGTEAFFGQGTRLTVV.

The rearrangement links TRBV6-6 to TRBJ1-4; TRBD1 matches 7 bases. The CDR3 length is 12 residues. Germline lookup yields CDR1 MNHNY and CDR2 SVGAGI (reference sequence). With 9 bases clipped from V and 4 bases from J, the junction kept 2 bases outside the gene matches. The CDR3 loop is CASRQGNEKLFF. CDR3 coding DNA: TGTGCCAGTCGACAGGGTAATGAAAAACTGTTTTTT.

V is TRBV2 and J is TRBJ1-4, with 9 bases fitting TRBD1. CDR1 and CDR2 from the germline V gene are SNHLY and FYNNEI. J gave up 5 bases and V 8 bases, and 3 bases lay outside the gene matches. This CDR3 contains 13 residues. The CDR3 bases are TGTGCCAGCTCCGGGACAGGGAATGAAAAACTGTTTTTT. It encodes CASSGTGNEKLFF.

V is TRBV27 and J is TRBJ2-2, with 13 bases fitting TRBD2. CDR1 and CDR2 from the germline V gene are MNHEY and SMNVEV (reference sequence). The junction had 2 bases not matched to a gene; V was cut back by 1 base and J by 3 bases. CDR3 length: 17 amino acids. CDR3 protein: CASSLFGLAGDTGELFF. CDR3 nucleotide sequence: TGTGCCAGCAGTTTATTCGGACTAGCGGGGGACACCGGGGAGCTGTTTTTT.

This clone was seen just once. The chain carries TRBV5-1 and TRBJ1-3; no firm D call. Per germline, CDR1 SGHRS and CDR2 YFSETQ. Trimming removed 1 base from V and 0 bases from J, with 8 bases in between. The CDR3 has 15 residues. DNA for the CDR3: TGCGCCAGCAGCTTGAGAGTCGACTCTGGAAACACCATATATTTT. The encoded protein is CASSLRVDSGNTIYF.

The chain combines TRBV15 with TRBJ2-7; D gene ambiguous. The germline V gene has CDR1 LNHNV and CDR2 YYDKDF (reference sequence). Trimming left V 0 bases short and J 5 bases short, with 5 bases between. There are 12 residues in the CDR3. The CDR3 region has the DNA TGTGCCACCAGCAGAGATGAGGACGAGCAGTACTTC. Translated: CATSRDEDEQYF.

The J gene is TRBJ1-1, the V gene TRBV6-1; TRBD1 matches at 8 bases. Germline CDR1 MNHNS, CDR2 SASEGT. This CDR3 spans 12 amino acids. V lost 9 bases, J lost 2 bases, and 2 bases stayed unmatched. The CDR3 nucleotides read TGTGCCAGAGGGACAGGTAACACTGAAGCTTTCTTT. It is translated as CARGTGNTEAFF.